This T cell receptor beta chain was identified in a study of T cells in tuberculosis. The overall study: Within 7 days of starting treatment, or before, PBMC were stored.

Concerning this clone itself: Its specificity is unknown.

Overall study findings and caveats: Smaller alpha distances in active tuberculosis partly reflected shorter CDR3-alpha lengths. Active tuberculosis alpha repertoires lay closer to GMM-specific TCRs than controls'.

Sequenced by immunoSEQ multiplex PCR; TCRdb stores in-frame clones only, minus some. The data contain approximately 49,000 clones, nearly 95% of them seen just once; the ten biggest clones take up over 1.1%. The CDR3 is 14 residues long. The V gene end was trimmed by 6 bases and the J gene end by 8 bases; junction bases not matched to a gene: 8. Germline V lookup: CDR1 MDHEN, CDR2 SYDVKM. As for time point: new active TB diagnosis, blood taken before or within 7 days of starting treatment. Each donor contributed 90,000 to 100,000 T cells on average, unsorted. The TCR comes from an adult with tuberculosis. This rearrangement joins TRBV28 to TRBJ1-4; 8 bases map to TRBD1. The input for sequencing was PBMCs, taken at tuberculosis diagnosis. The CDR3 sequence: CASRVDREGEKLFF. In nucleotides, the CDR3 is TGTGCCAGCAGAGTGGACAGGGAGGGGGAAAAACTGTTTTTT.